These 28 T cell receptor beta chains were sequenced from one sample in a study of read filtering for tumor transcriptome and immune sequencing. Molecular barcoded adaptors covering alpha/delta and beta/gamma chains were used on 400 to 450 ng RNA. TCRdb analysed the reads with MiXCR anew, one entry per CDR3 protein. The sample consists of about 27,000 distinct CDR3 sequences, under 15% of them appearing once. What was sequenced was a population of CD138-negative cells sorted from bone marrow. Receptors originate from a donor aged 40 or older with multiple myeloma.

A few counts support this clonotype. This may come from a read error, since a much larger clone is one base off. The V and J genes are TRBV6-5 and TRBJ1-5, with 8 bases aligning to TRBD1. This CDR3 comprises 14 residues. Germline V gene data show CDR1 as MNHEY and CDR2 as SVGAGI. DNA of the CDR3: TGTGCCAGCAGTTATCACAGGGGGATTCAGCCCCGGCATTTT. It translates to CASSYHRGIQPRHF.

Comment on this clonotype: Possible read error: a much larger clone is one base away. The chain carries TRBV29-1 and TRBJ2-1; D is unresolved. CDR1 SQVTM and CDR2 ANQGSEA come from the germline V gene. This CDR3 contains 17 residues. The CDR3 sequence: CSVGGLALVSSYNGQFF. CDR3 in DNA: TGCAGCGTTGGCGGTCTGGCCCTAGTGAGCTCCTACAATGGGCAGTTCTTC.

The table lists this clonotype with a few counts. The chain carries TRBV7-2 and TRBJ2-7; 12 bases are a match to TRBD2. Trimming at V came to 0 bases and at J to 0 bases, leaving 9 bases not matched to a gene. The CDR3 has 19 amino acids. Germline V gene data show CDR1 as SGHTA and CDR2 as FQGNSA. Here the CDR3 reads CASSLAQLAGGGFSYEQYF. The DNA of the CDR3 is TGTGCCAGCAGCTTAGCCCAACTAGCGGGAGGCGGCTTCTCCTACGAGCAGTACTTC. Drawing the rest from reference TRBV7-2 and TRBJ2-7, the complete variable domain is GAGVSQSPSNKVTEKGKDVELRCDPISGHTALYWYRQSLGQGLEFLIYFQGNSAPDKSGLPSDRFSAERTGGSVSTLTIQRTQQEDSAVYLCASSLAQLAGGGFSYEQYFGPGTRLTVT.

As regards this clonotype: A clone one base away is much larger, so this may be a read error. The CDR3 DNA is TGTGCCAGCAGCTTTACTAGCGGGAGCTACAAGGAGCAGTTCTTC. Its translation is CASSFTSGSYKEQFF. The chain joins TRBV7-2 to TRBJ2-1; 11 bases line up with TRBD2. The CDR3 contains 15 residues. Germline V CDR1 and CDR2: SGHTA, FQGNSA.

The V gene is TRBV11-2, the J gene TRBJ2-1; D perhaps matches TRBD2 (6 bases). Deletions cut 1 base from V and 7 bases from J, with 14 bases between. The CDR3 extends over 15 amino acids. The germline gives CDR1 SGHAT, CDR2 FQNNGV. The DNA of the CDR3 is TGTGCCAGCAGCTTAGGCAGTGGGGGGAAGAATGAGCAGTTCTTC. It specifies CASSLGSGGKNEQFF.

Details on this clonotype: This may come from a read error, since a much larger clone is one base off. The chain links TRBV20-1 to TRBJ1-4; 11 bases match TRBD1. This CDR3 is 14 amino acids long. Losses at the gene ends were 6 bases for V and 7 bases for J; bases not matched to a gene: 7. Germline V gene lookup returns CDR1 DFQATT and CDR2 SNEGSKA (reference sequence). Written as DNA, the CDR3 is TGCAGTGCCGACGCCGGGACAGGGGGTGAAAAACTGTTTTTT. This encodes CSADAGTGGEKLFF.

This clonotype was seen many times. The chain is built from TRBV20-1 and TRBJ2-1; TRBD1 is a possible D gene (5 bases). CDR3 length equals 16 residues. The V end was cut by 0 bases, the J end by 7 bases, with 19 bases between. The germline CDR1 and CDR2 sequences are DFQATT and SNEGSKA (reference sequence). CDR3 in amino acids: CSAREAGFGWLNEQFF. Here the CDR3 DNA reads TGCAGTGCTAGAGAGGCAGGGTTTGGATGGCTGAATGAGCAGTTCTTC.

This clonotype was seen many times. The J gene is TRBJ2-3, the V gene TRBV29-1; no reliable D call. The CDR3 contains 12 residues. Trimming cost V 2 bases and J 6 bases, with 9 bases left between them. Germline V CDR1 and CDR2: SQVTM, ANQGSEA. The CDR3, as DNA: TGCAGCGTTGAACCCGTTAGGGATACGCAGTATTTT. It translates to CSVEPVRDTQYF.

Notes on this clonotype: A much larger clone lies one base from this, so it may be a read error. CDR3 sequence (DNA): TGTGCCGGCAGCGTTCACAGGCTCTCCTACAATGAGCAGTTCTTC. This sequence encodes CAGSVHRLSYNEQFF. The chain recombines TRBV14 with TRBJ2-1; tentatively, D is TRBD1 (5 bases). Germline CDR1 reads SGHDN; CDR2 reads FVKESK. The CDR3 covers 15 residues.

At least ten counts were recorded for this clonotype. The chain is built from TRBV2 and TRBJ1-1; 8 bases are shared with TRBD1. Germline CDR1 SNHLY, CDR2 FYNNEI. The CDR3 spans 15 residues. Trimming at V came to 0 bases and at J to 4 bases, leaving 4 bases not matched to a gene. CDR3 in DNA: TGTGCCAGCAGTGAAGCGCTCAGGGGGCTCACTGAAGCTTTCTTT. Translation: CASSEALRGLTEAFF.

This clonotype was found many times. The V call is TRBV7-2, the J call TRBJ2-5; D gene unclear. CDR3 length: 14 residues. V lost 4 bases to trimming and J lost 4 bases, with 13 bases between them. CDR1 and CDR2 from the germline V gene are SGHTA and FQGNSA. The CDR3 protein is CASSSFRSSETQYF. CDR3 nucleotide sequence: TGTGCCAGCAGCTCCTTTCGAAGTTCAGAGACCCAGTACTTC. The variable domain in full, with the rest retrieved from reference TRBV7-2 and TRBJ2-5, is GAGVSQSPSNKVTEKGKDVELRCDPISGHTALYWYRQSLGQGLEFLIYFQGNSAPDKSGLPSDRFSAERTGGSVSTLTIQRTQQEDSAVYLCASSSFRSSETQYFGPGTRLLVL.

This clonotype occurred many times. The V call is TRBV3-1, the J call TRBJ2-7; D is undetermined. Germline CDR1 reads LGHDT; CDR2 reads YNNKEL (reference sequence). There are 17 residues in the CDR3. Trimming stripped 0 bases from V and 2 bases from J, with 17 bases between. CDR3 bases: TGTGCCAGCAGCCAAGAGAGGATGCGGACCCGAACCTACGAGCAGTACTTC. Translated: CASSQERMRTRTYEQYF.

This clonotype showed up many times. CDR3 protein: CAWSVWGGAGQPQHF. In DNA, the CDR3 is TGTGCCTGGAGTGTATGGGGGGGCGCGGGCCAGCCCCAGCATTTT. The chain carries TRBV30 and TRBJ1-5; D might be TRBD1 (6 bases). The V gene lost 0 bases and the J gene lost 7 bases, with 16 bases spanning the gap. The CDR3 covers 15 residues. Germline V gene lookup returns CDR1 GTSNPN and CDR2 SVGIG (reference sequence).

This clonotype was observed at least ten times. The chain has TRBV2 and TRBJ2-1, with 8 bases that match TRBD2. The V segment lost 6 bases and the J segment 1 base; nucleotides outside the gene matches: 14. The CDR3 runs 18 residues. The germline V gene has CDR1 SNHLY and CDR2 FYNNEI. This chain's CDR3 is CASREREWGLSSYNEQFF. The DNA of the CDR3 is TGTGCCAGCAGAGAGCGGGAGTGGGGGCTTAGTTCCTACAATGAGCAGTTCTTC. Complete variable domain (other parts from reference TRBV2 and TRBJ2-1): EPEVTQTPSHQVTQMGQEVILRCVPISNHLYFYWYRQILGQKVEFLVSFYNNEISEKSEIFDDQFSVERPDGSNFTLKIRSTKLEDSAMYFCASREREWGLSSYNEQFFGPGTRLTVL.

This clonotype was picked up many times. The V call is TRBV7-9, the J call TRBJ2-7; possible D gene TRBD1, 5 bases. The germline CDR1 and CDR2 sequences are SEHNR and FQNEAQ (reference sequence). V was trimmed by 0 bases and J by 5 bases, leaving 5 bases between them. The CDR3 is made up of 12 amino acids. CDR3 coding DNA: TGTGCCAGCAGCTTAGCAGGGGACGAGCAGTACTTC. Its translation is CASSLAGDEQYF.

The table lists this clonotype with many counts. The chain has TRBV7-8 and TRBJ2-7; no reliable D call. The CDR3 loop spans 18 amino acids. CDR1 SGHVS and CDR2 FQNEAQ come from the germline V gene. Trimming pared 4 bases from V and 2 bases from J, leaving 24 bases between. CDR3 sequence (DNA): TGTGCCAGCAGCTCGCAGGCCGAAAGAAAGACTCGCGCCTACGAGCAGTACTTC. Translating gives CASSSQAERKTRAYEQYF. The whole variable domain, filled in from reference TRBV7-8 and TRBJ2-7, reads GAGVSQSPRYKVAKRGQDVALRCDPISGHVSLFWYQQALGQGPEFLTYFQNEAQLDKSGLPSDRFFAERPEGSVSTLKIQRTQQEDSAVYLCASSSQAERKTRAYEQYFGPGTRLTVT.

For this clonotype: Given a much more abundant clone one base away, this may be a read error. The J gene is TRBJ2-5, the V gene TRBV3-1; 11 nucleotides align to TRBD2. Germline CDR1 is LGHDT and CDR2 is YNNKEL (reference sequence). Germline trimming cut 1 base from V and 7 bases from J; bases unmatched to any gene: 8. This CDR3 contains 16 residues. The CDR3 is CASSQVGTSGGPTQYF. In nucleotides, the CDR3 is TGTGCCAGCAGCCAAGTTGGTACTAGCGGGGGTCCGACCCAGTACTTC.

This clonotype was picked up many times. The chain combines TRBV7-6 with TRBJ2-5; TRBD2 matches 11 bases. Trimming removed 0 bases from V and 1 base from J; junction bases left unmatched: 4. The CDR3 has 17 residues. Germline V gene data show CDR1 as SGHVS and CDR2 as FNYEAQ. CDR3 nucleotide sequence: TGTGCCAGCAGCTTAGCGGCGGGACTAGCGGTCCAAGAGACCCAGTACTTC. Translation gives CASSLAAGLAVQETQYF. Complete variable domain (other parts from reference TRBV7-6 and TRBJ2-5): GAGVSQSPRYKVTKRGQDVALRCDPISGHVSLYWYRQALGQGPEFLTYFNYEAQQDKSGLPNDRFSAERPEGSISTLTIQRTEQRDSAMYRCASSLAAGLAVQETQYFGPGTRLLVL.

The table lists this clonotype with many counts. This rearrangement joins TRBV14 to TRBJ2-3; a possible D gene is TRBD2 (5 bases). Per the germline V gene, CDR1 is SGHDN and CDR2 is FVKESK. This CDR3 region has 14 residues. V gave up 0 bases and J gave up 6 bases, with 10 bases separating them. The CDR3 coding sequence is TGTGCCAGCAGCCAAGATCGACTAAGGGATACGCAGTATTTT. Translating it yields CASSQDRLRDTQYF.

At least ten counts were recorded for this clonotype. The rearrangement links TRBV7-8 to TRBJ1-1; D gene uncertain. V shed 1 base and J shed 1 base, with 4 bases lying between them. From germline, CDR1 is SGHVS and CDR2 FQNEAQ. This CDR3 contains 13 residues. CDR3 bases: TGTGCCAGCAGCTTAGTAGGGAACACTGAAGCTTTCTTT. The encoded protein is CASSLVGNTEAFF.

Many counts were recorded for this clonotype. The CDR3 region is CAWRETGPGELFF. DNA for the CDR3: TGTGCCTGGAGAGAGACAGGGCCCGGGGAGCTGTTTTTT. The chain couples TRBV30 to TRBJ2-2; 7 bases are a match to TRBD1. The germline gives CDR1 GTSNPN, CDR2 SVGIG (reference sequence). The CDR3 covers 13 residues. Germline trimming cut 3 bases from V and 6 bases from J; bases unmatched to any gene: 4.

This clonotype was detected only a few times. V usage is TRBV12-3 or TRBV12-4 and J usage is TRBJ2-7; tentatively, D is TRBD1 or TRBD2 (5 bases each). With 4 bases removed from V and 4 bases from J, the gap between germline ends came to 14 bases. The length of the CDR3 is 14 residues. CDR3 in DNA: TGTGCCAGCAGTTACGCAGGGAGTGTTTACGAGCAGTACTTC. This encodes CASSYAGSVYEQYF.

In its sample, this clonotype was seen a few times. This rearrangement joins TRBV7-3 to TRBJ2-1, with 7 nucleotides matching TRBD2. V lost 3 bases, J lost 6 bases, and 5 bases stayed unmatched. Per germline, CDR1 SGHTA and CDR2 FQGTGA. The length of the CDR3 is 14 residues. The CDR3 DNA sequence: TGTGCCAGCAGCTTCCGGACTAGTACCAATGAGCAGTTCTTC. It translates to CASSFRTSTNEQFF.

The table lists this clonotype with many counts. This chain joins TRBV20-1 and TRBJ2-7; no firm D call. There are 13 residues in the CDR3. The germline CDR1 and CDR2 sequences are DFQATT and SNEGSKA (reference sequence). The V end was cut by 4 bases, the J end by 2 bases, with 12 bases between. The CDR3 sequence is CSAINPSTYEQYF. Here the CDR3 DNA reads TGCAGTGCTATTAATCCCAGTACCTACGAGCAGTACTTC.

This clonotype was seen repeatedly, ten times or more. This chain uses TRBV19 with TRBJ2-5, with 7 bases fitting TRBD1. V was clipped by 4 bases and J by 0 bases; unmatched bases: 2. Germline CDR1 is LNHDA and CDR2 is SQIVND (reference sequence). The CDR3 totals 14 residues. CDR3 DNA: TGTGCCAGTAGTACTCAGGGGGACCAAGAGACCCAGTACTTC. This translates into CASSTQGDQETQYF.

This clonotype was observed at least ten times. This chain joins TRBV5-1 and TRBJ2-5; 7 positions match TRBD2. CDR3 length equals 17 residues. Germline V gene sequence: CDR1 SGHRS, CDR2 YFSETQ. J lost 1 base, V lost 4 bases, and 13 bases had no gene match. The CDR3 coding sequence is TGCGCCAGCAGCCTTGGATCGGCTAGCGGCCTCCAAGAGACCCAGTACTTC. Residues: CASSLGSASGLQETQYF. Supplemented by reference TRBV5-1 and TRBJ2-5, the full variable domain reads KAGVTQTPRYLIKTRGQQVTLSCSPISGHRSVSWYQQTPGQGLQFLFEYFSETQRNKGNFPGRFSGRQFSNSRSEMNVSTLELGDSALYLCASSLGSASGLQETQYFGPGTRLLVL.

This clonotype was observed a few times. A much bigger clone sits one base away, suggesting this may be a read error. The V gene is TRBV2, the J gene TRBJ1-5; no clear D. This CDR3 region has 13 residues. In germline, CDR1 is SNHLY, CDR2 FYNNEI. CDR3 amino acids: CASSGGEGQPRHF. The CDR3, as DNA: TGTGCCAGCAGTGGGGGTGAGGGTCAGCCCCGGCATTTT.

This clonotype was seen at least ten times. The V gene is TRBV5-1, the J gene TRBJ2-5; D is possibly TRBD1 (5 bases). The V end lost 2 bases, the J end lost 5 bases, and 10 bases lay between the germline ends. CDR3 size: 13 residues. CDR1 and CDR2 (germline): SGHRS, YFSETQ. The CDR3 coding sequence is TGCGCCAGCAGCTTTACACCAGGGGAGACCCAGTACTTC. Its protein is CASSFTPGETQYF.